This T cell receptor (beta chain) comes out of a study of T cell responses to AZD1222 COVID-19 vaccine (dated by TCRdb to the early 2020s). With respect to the entire study: TCR sequencing was performed for about 250 trial participants, of whom 200 to 220 were given two doses of AZD1222 and about 25 were given two doses of MenACWY control vaccine. Trial participants were enrolled by age into subgroups of 18-55, 56-69 and 70-plus years, and 148, 28 and 57 TCR-sequenced participants, respectively, were included in these subgroups.

The CDR3 regions of human TCRbeta chains were subjected to immunosequencing. As for the original processing: Repertoire TCRs were checked for matches against a reference library of SARS-CoV-2-specific TCRs that had been generated using the MIRA antigen-specificity platform. Breadth was defined as the fraction of unique TCRs that were SARS-CoV-2-associated, and depth was defined as the fraction of total T cells that were SARS-CoV-2-associated. Using the MIRA data, each spike-specific TCR was assigned both to the spike region to which the TCR was reactive and to a CD4 or CD8 class. Log10-transformed breadth and depth values were compared by one-way ANOVA with Sidak's multiple comparisons tests. TCRdb took over this immuneACCESS table, retaining in-frame rearrangements with V and J assigned. Such tables are incomplete; in checked studies, under half of the missing clones stem from an unresolved V gene, and the remainder is unexplained. The DNA was the basis for D and trimming; V, J and clone size are from that table. The sample table holds some 100,000 clones, of which around 88% were seen once. In total, the top ten clones hold 6.5% to 7.5% of the sample.

The time point label, read with the paper, signifies: about 28 days (+/-7) after the second vaccine dose. AZD1222 recipients given second doses at about 4 weeks or at about 12 weeks were pooled, since spike-specific TCR depth and breadth were not found to differ between the two schedules. Vaccinee samples came from UK trials COV001 and COV002, including a single-blind randomized controlled phase 2/3 trial of AZD1222 (ChAdOx1 nCoV-19) in healthy adults. For TCRbeta chain sequencing, PBMC samples were collected from trial participants at day 0 and at day 28 after the second dose. V drops 8 bases and J drops 3 bases, leaving 5 bases in between. Via the germline V gene, CDR1 is MNHEY and CDR2 SVGAGI. Its CDR3 holds 10 amino acids, cysteine through phenylalanine. The sequence is cut down to CDR3 DNA, 30 bases in frame from base 1. A single count supports this clone. The antigen this receptor binds is unknown. No much larger clone exists at a distance of one base, and base qualities are not known.

The investigation overall reported the following: Conclusions about previously exposed vaccinees are limited, since just a handful of AZD1222 recipients were seropositive for SARS-CoV-2 at baseline. After two AZD1222 doses, both the breadth and the depth of spike-specific TCRs were significantly higher than at day 0 and than in MenACWY recipients. Because no samples from the day 14 peak response were available, repertoires could be characterized only after the peak T cell response. Nearly half of unique spike-specific TCRs reportedly recognized epitopes outside regions mutated in the B.1.351 and B.1.1.7 variants. The 56-69-year group was small, and its depth increase did not reach significance, likely because of low power. Participants were mostly white British and included more females than males, and it was suggested by the authors that clonal diversity may have been underestimated. The vaccine-associated CD4 TCRs covered the entire spike protein, and the dominant responses fell in regions 160-218 and 743-854.

The sequenced sample was peripheral blood, obtained 28 days after the second AZD1222 dose. This TCR was recovered from an adult who received the AZD1222 COVID-19 vaccine. Recombination connected TRBV6-5 to TRBJ2-7, with the D gene not confidently named. CDR3 sequence: CASGVYEQYF. DNA sequence: TGTGCCAGCGGGGTCTACGAGCAGTACTTC.